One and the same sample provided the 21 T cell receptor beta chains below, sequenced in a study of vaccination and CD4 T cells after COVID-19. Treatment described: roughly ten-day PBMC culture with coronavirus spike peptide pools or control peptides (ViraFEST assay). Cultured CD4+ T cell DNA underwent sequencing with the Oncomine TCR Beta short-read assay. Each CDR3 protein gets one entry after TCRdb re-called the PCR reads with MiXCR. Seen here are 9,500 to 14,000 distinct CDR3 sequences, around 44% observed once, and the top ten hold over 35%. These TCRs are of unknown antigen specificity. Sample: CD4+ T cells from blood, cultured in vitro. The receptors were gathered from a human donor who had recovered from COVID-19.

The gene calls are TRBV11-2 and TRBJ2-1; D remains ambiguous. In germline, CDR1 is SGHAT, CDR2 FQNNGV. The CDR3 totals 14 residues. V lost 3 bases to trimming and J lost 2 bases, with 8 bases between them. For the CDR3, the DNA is TGTGCCAGCAGCTTGAGGAAACCCTACAATGAGCAGTTCTTC. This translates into CASSLRKPYNEQFF.

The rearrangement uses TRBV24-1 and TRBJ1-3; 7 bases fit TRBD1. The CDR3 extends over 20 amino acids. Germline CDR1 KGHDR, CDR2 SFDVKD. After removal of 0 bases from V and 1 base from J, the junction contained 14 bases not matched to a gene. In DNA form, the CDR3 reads TGTGCCACCAGTGATTTGAGGCCAGGGGGACAAGATTTGTCTGGAAACACCATATATTTT. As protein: CATSDLRPGGQDLSGNTIYF.

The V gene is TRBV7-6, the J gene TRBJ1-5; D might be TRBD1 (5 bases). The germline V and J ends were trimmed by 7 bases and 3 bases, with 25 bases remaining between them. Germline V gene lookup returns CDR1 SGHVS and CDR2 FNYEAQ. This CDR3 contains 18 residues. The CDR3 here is CASTTPGPLRGDNQPQHF. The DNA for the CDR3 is TGTGCCAGCACCACTCCGGGACCCCTTAGAGGGGACAATCAGCCCCAGCATTTT.

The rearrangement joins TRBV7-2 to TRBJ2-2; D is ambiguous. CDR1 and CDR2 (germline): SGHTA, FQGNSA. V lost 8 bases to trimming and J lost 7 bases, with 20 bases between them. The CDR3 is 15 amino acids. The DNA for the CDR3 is TGTGCCAGCCGTCGGCTCCGAACCCTAGACGGGGAGCTGTTTTTT. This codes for CASRRLRTLDGELFF.

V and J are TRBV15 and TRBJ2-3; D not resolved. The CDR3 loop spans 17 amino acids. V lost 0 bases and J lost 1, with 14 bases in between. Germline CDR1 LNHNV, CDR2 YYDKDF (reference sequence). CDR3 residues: CATSRDPSQTGTDTQYF. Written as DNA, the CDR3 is TGTGCCACCAGCAGAGATCCCAGCCAGACTGGCACAGATACGCAGTATTTT. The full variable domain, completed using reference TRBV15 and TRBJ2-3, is DAMVIQNPRYQVTQFGKPVTLSCSQTLNHNVMYWYQQKSSQAPKLLFHYYDKDFNNEADTPDNFQSRRPNTSFCFLDIRSPGLGDTAMYLCATSRDPSQTGTDTQYFGPGTRLTVL.

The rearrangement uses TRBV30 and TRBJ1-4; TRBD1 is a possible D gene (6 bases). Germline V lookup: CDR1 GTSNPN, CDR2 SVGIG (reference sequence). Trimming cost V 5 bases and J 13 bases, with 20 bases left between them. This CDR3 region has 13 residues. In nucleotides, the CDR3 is TGTGCCTGGGGGGCTACACTAGGGGGTTTACTGTTTTTT. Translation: CAWGATLGGLLFF.

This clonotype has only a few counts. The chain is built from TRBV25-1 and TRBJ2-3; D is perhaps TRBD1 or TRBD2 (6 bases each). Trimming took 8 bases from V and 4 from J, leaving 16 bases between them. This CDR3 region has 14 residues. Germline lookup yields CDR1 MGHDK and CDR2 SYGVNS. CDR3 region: CASSSGGSADTQYF. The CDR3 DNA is TGTGCCAGCTCCTCCGGGGGCAGCGCAGATACGCAGTATTTT.

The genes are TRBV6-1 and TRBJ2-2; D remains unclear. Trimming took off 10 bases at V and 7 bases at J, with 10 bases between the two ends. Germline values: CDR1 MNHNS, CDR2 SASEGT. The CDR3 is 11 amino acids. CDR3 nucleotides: TGTGCCACCGGAAGGAGCGGGGAGCTGTTTTTT. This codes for CATGRSGELFF.

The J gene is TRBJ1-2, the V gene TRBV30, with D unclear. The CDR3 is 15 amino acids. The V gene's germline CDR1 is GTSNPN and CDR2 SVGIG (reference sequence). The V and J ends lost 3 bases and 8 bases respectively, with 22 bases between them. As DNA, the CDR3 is TGTGCCTGGAGGGGCGGTCGGCAGTCGGTGCGGGGCTACACCTTC. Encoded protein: CAWRGGRQSVRGYTF.

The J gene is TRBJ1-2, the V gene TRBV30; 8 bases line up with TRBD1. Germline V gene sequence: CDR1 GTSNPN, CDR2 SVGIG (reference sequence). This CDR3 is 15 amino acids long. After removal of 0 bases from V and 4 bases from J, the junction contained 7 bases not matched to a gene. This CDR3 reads CAWSVLRTGGYGYTF. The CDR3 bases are TGTGCCTGGAGTGTATTGAGAACAGGGGGCTATGGCTACACCTTC.

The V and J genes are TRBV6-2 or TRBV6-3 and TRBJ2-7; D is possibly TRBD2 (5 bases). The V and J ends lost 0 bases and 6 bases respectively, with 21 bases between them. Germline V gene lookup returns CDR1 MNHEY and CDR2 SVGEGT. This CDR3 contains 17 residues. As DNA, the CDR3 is TGTGCCAGCAGTTACTCCCTGTGGTCGGGATGGGCCGCCGAGCAGTACTTC. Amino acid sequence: CASSYSLWSGWAAEQYF.

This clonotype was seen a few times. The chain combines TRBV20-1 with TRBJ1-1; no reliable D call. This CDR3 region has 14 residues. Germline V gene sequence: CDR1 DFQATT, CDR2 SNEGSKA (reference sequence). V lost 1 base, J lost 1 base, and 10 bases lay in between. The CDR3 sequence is CSARALEANTEAFF. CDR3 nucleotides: TGCAGTGCTAGAGCCTTAGAAGCGAACACTGAAGCTTTCTTT.

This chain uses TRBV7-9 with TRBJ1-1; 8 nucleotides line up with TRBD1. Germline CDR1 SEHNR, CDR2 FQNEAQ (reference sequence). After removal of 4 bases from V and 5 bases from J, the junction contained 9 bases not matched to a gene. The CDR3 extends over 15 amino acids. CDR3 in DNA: TGTGCCAGCAGCTCGCAGGGGGCGGGTAGGACTGAAGCTTTCTTT. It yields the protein CASSSQGAGRTEAFF.

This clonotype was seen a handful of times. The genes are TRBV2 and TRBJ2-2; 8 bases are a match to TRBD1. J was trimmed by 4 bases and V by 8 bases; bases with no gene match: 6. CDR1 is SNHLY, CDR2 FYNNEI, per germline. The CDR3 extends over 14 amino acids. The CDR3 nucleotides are TGTGCCAGCGGCGGACAGGGTGCCACCGGGGAGCTGTTTTTT. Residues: CASGGQGATGELFF.

The CDR3 sequence: CATRGSGNTGELFF. Here the CDR3 DNA reads TGTGCCACCAGGGGGTCAGGAAACACCGGGGAGCTGTTTTTT. The chain links TRBV15 to TRBJ2-2; no clear D gene. The V gene lost 6 bases and the J gene lost 2 bases, with 10 bases spanning the gap. The CDR3 runs to 14 residues. CDR1 is LNHNV and CDR2 is YYDKDF in the germline V gene (reference sequence).

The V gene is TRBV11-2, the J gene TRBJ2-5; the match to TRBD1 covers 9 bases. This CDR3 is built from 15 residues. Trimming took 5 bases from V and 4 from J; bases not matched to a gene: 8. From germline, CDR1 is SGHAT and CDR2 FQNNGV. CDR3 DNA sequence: TGTGCCAGCAGCGGCAACAGGGGGCTGAGAGAGACCCAGTACTTC. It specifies CASSGNRGLRETQYF.

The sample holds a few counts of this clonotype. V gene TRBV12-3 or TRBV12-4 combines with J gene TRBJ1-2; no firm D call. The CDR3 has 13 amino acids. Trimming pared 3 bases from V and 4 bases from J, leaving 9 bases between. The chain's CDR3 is CASSFYPGYGYTF. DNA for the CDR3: TGTGCCAGCAGTTTTTATCCCGGCTATGGCTACACCTTC.

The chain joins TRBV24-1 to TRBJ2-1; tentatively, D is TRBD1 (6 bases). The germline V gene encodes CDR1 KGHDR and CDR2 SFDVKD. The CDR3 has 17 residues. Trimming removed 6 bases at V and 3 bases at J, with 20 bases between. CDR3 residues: CATSPSRTGPNYNEQFF. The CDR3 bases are TGTGCCACCAGTCCATCCCGTACAGGGCCAAACTACAATGAGCAGTTCTTC.

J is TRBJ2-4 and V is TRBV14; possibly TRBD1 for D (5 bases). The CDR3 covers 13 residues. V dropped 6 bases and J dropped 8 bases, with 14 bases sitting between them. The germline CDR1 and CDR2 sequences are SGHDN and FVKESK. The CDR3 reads CASSTTVTDIQYF. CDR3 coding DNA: TGTGCCAGCAGTACGACAGTTACCGACATTCAGTACTTC.

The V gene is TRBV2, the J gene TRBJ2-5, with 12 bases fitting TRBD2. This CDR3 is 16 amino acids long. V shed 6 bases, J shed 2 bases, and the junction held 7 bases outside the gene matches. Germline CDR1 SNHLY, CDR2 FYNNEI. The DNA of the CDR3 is TGTGCCAGCAGGGAGAGACTAGCGGGGGAGCAAGAGACCCAGTACTTC. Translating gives CASRERLAGEQETQYF.

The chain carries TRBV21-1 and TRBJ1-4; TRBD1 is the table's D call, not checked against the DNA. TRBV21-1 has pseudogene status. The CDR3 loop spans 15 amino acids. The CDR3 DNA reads TGTGCCGGACACCAAGACCAGGGTCCTAATGAAAAACTGTTTTTT. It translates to CAGHQDQGPNEKLFF.